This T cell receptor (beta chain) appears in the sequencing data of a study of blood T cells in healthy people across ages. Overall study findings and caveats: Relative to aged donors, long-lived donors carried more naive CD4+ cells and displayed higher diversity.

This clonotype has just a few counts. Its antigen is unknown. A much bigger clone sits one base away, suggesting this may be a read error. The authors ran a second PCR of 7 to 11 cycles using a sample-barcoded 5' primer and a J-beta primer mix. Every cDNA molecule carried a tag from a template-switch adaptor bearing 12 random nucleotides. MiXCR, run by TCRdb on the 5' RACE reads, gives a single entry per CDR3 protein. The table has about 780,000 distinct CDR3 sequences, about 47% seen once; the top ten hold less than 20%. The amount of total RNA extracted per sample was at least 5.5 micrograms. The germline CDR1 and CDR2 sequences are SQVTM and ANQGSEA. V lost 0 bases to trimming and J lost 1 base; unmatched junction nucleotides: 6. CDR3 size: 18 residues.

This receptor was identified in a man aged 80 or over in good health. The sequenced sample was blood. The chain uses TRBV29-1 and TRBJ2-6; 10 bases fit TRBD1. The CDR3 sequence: CSVEDRQGAASGANVLTF. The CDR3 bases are TGCAGCGTTGAAGATCGACAGGGGGCTGCATCTGGGGCCAACGTCCTGACTTTC.